This T cell receptor (beta chain) originates from a study of T-cell reconstitution after alpha-beta-depleted transplantation in children. The CDR3 contains 15 residues. V was shortened by 0 bases and J by 1 base, with 5 bases between the two germline ends. CDR1 SGDLS and CDR2 YYNGEE come from the germline V gene. Regarding this clonotype: Antigen specificity is unknown.

Unique molecular identifiers were used to barcode this TCRbeta library. TCRdb independently ran MiXCR on the PCR reads; one entry per CDR3 protein. The profile shows about 610,000 distinct CDR3 sequences, 27% of them singletons. Overall study findings and caveats: Newly generated T cells supplied most T-cell counts and diversity one year post-transplant.

Sequencing used PBMCs, obtained before TCRalphabeta/CD19-depleted stem cell transplant. The chain combines TRBV9 with TRBJ2-6, with D unresolved. The sequence was obtained from a boy less than two years old with Wiskott-Aldrich syndrome, due to receive a stem cell transplant. The CDR3 loop reads CASSVGYSGANVLTF. The CDR3, as DNA: TGTGCCAGCAGCGTAGGCTATTCTGGGGCCAACGTCCTGACTTTC.